These 25 T cell receptor beta chains share one sample of origin, sequenced in a study of blood T cell repertoires in COVID-19. Some clones are missing from TCRdb's copy, which holds only in-frame ones; the method was immunoSEQ multiplex PCR. This table holds 430,000 or so clones, around 90% found once. What was sequenced was peripheral blood. The receptor source for this set is a man aged 18-30 years with COVID-19, enrolled during active disease.

As concerns this clone: The sample carries other DNA sequences with the same CDR3. The V call is TRBV5-1, the J call TRBJ2-5, with TRBD2 matching 11 bases. Germline V gene sequence: CDR1 SGHRS, CDR2 YFSETQ. CDR3 size: 16 residues. With V trimmed by 4 bases and J by 5 bases, 10 bases remained unmatched. CDR3 sequence: CASSVSGTSGGETQYF. DNA for the CDR3: TGCGCCAGCAGCGTATCCGGGACTAGCGGCGGGGAGACCCAGTACTTC. Drawing the rest from reference TRBV5-1 and TRBJ2-5, the complete variable domain is KAGVTQTPRYLIKTRGQQVTLSCSPISGHRSVSWYQQTPGQGLQFLFEYFSETQRNKGNFPGRFSGRQFSNSRSEMNVSTLELGDSALYLCASSVSGTSGGETQYFGPGTRLLVL.

This clone turned up a few times. The rearrangement uses TRBV6-5 and TRBJ1-1; D is possibly TRBD1 (5 bases). V was cut by 4 bases and J by 1 base, with 10 bases left in between. CDR3 length: 14 amino acids. Germline-derived CDR1 and CDR2 are MNHEY and SVGAGI. The CDR3 spells CASSWAGPNTEAFF. The CDR3 coding sequence is TGTGCCAGCAGTTGGGCGGGACCGAACACTGAAGCTTTCTTT.

This chain links TRBV19 with TRBJ1-1; a weak D match, TRBD1 (6 bases). Per germline, CDR1 LNHDA and CDR2 SQIVND (reference sequence). Trimming cost V 5 bases and J 8 bases, with 15 bases left between them. CDR3 length equals 13 residues. The CDR3 nucleotides read TGTGCCAGTAGTTTCATACAGGGCCCCGAAGCTTTCTTT. This sequence encodes CASSFIQGPEAFF.

Turning to this clone: The same CDR3 is also encoded by other DNA sequences in this sample. The chain carries TRBV2 and TRBJ1-6, with D hard to call. The V gene lost 4 bases and the J gene lost 5 bases, with 6 bases spanning the gap. The CDR3 extends over 13 amino acids. The germline CDR1 and CDR2 sequences are SNHLY and FYNNEI. CDR3 sequence reads: CASSGQNNSPLHF. The CDR3, as DNA: TGTGCCAGCAGTGGGCAGAATAATTCACCCCTCCACTTT.

The chain employs TRBV2 and TRBJ2-7; 7 bases line up with TRBD1. Trimming took 3 bases from V and 7 from J; bases not matched to a gene: 12. Germline V gives CDR1 SNHLY, CDR2 FYNNEI. The CDR3 sequence is 15 residues long. The CDR3 DNA reads as TGTGCCAGCAGTGAGATTAACAGGGGTTTGGGTGAGCAGTACTTC. Translation gives CASSEINRGLGEQYF.

The chain couples TRBV2 to TRBJ2-7, with 9 nucleotides matching TRBD2. CDR3 length: 17 residues. The V segment lost 8 bases and the J segment 0 bases; nucleotides outside the gene matches: 14. CDR1 SNHLY and CDR2 FYNNEI come from the germline V gene. The CDR3 DNA reads TGTGCCAGCGGGGGGACCAGCGGGGGGCTTAGCTCCTACGAGCAGTACTTC. Its translation: CASGGTSGGLSSYEQYF.

The rearrangement joins TRBV5-1 to TRBJ2-1; a possible D gene is TRBD2 (6 bases). The CDR3 has 15 amino acids. CDR1 and CDR2 (germline): SGHRS, YFSETQ. V was pared by 3 bases and J by 8 bases, with 18 bases between. This CDR3 is CASSSRTLAGHEQFF. The CDR3 nucleotides read TGCGCCAGCAGCTCCCGAACACTAGCTGGGCATGAGCAGTTCTTC.

CDR3 sequence (DNA): TGCAGCGTTCTTACTAACCCCACAGATACGCAGTATTTT. This sequence encodes CSVLTNPTDTQYF. The chain joins TRBV29-1 to TRBJ2-3; no clear D. The CDR3 length is 13 residues. With 5 bases removed from V and 2 bases from J, the gap between germline ends came to 11 bases. Germline lookup yields CDR1 SQVTM and CDR2 ANQGSEA.

The chain combines TRBV12-3 or TRBV12-4 with TRBJ1-2; possible D gene TRBD1, 6 bases. CDR3 size: 13 residues. Trimming shortened V by 7 bases and J by 4 bases, and 13 bases separated the two germline ends. CDR3 sequence reads: CASTGGGLYGYTF. The CDR3 nucleotides are TGTGCCAGCACCGGTGGGGGCCTCTATGGCTACACCTTC.

The genes are TRBV6-1 and TRBJ1-1; TRBD1 matches at 9 bases. With V trimmed by 3 bases and J by 4 bases, 6 bases remained unmatched. Germline assignment: CDR1 MNHNS and CDR2 SASEGT. The CDR3 is 15 residues long. As DNA, the CDR3 is TGTGCCAGCAGTGAGCCGGGACAGGGATCCACTGAAGCTTTCTTT. This encodes CASSEPGQGSTEAFF.

The chain carries TRBV6-1 and TRBJ1-5; TRBD1 aligns across 7 bases. Looked up from germline, CDR1 is MNHNS and CDR2 is SASEGT. The V and J ends lost 4 bases and 6 bases, in that order; junction bases with no gene match: 12. CDR3 length: 16 amino acids. The CDR3 DNA reads as TGTGCCAGCAGTGCTGACAGGGACCCTCGGGGTCAGCCCCAGCATTTT. This codes for CASSADRDPRGQPQHF.

The chain links TRBV19 to TRBJ1-5, with D unclear. Germline assignment: CDR1 LNHDA and CDR2 SQIVND (reference sequence). CDR3 length equals 13 residues. Trimming took 1 base from V and 10 from J, leaving 11 bases between them. For the CDR3, the DNA is TGTGCCAGTAGTATAGGCCCCGAAGCCCCCCAGCATTTT. Encoded protein: CASSIGPEAPQHF.

The chain employs TRBV18 and TRBJ2-1, with TRBD2 matching 10 bases. CDR3 size: 15 residues. Trimming took 4 bases from V and 3 from J; bases not matched to a gene: 3. The V gene's germline CDR1 is KGHSH and CDR2 LQKENI. The CDR3 loop is CASSLRTSGYNEQFF. The DNA for the CDR3 is TGTGCCAGCTCACTGAGGACTAGCGGCTACAATGAGCAGTTCTTC.

This chain uses TRBV10-3 with TRBJ1-5; 7 bases are shared with TRBD1. Germline CDR1 is ENHRY and CDR2 is SYGVKD. This CDR3 comprises 15 residues. V lost 7 bases, J lost 0 bases, and 6 bases stayed unmatched. The CDR3 spells CAIKEQGDSNQPQHF. CDR3 DNA: TGTGCCATCAAGGAGCAGGGGGATAGCAATCAGCCCCAGCATTTT.

V is TRBV9 and J is TRBJ2-5; D is uncertain. The CDR3 spans 12 residues. V lost 0 bases, J lost 7 bases, and 7 bases lay in between. Germline assignment: CDR1 SGDLS and CDR2 YYNGEE. The CDR3: CASSVEAGTQYF. The DNA for the CDR3 is TGTGCCAGCAGCGTAGAAGCTGGGACCCAGTACTTC.

The rearrangement links TRBV10-3 to TRBJ2-2; tentatively, D is TRBD1 (6 bases). Germline lookup yields CDR1 ENHRY and CDR2 SYGVKD. Deletions cut 6 bases from V and 3 bases from J, with 14 bases between. The CDR3 contains 15 residues. The CDR3 nucleotides read TGTGCCATCAGCCGACAGGACGGATACACCGGGGAGCTGTTTTTT. It specifies CAISRQDGYTGELFF.

The CDR3 loop reads CAWSLGTGSDTQYF. The CDR3 bases are TGTGCCTGGAGTCTCGGGACAGGGTCAGATACGCAGTATTTT. The chain is built from TRBV30 and TRBJ2-3; 9 bases are shared with TRBD1. Germline CDR1 and CDR2: GTSNPN and SVGIG (reference sequence). The CDR3 runs to 14 residues. V lost 2 bases and J lost 4; bases outside the gene matches: 4.

This rearrangement joins TRBV14 to TRBJ2-5; unclear D gene. Trimming took 0 bases from V and 5 from J, leaving 7 bases between them. Germline CDR1 and CDR2: SGHDN and FVKESK. This CDR3 is built from 13 residues. The CDR3 DNA reads as TGTGCCAGCAGCCAAGAGAGGATGGAGACCCAGTACTTC. Its translation is CASSQERMETQYF.

This sequence joins TRBV10-3 and TRBJ1-5; D is undetermined. This CDR3 has 17 amino acids. Germline lookup yields CDR1 ENHRY and CDR2 SYGVKD. The V gene lost 0 bases and the J gene lost 0 bases, with 12 bases spanning the gap. The CDR3 sequence is CAISESRAYYSNQPQHF. The DNA for the CDR3 is TGTGCCATCAGTGAGTCGAGAGCCTACTATAGCAATCAGCCCCAGCATTTT.

The V and J genes are TRBV2 and TRBJ1-1; D not resolved. CDR3 length: 13 amino acids. Germline assignment: CDR1 SNHLY and CDR2 FYNNEI. V lost 2 bases to trimming and J lost 0 bases, with 4 bases between them. CDR3 nucleotide sequence: TGTGCCAGCAGTGAACAGTTGAACACTGAAGCTTTCTTT. It specifies CASSEQLNTEAFF.

The CDR3 region is CASSLGQGGHQPQHF. In DNA, the CDR3 is TGTGCCAGCAGTCTTGGGCAGGGTGGTCACCAGCCCCAGCATTTT. V is TRBV2 and J is TRBJ1-5; D possibly corresponds to TRBD1 (5 bases). CDR3 size: 15 residues. Germline assignment: CDR1 SNHLY and CDR2 FYNNEI. Trimming cost V 5 bases and J 7 bases, with 18 bases left between them.

This chain joins TRBV6-5 and TRBJ2-2, with D tentatively TRBD1 (6 bases). The V and J ends lost 7 bases and 8 bases respectively, with 8 bases between them. The CDR3 covers 11 residues. The germline V gene encodes CDR1 MNHEY and CDR2 SVGAGI. The DNA for the CDR3 is TGTGCCAGCAAGGGGACAGGGGAGCTGTTTTTT. Residues: CASKGTGELFF.

The table lists this clone with a count of one. This sequence joins TRBV7-8 and TRBJ2-7, with 7 bases aligning to TRBD1. There are 14 residues in the CDR3. V was clipped by 5 bases and J by 5 bases; unmatched bases: 9. CDR1 and CDR2 (germline): SGHVS, FQNEAQ. CDR3 in amino acids: CASSPPDRVHEQYF. The CDR3 DNA sequence: TGTGCCAGCAGCCCACCCGACAGGGTACACGAGCAGTACTTC. The whole variable domain, remainder taken from reference TRBV7-8 and TRBJ2-7, is GAGVSQSPRYKVAKRGQDVALRCDPISGHVSLFWYQQALGQGPEFLTYFQNEAQLDKSGLPSDRFFAERPEGSVSTLKIQRTQQEDSAVYLCASSPPDRVHEQYFGPGTRLTVT.

CDR3 nucleotides: TGTGCCAGCAGCAAGGGACAGGGGCAGCATCCCCTAGCCAAAAACATTCAGTACTTC. Residues: CASSKGQGQHPLAKNIQYF. The chain employs TRBV21-1 and TRBJ2-4; TRBD1 is taken as the D call from the table, unchecked against the DNA. TRBV21-1 is a recognized pseudogene. The CDR3 contains 19 residues.

The chain joins TRBV21-1 to TRBJ2-1; the table's D call of TRBD2 was not tested on the DNA. TRBV21-1 is a documented pseudogene. The CDR3 spans 16 residues. This chain's CDR3 is CASSSRVSPSEDEQFF. CDR3 in DNA: TGTGCCAGCAGCTCTCGGGTTTCCCCTTCTGAGGATGAGCAGTTCTTC.